These T cell receptor beta chains were read from a single sample in a study of T cell repertoires in cytomegalovirus infection. A single record per CDR3 protein comes from TCRdb applying MiXCR to the reads. The sample holds roughly 500,000 distinct CDR3 sequences, roughly a third seen once. Their recognized antigens are unknown. The sequences come from cultured PBMCs, collected from culture after CMV antigen stimulation. These receptors were taken from a human donor in good health (CMV status not recorded). Some clones in this sample may be carry-over from other donors' samples. Each CDR3 is given with its conserved first and last residue. Fields, in order: D gene, clone size, J gene, V gene, CDR3 protein, CDR3 DNA. The D gene is left open where the match is weak. Expanded clones get a size class; other rows say once, few or many, or leave the size out.

D gene: TRBD1
clone size: -
J gene: TRBJ2-7
V gene: TRBV7-6
CDR3 protein: CASSFRDSTYEQYF
CDR3 DNA: TGTGCCAGCAGCTTCCGGGACAGTACCTACGAGCAGTACTTC

D gene: -
clone size: few
J gene: TRBJ1-5
V gene: TRBV12-3/TRBV12-4
CDR3 protein: CASTTLGAGAQPQHF
CDR3 DNA: TGTGCCAGCACCACTCTTGGGGCAGGGGCTCAGCCCCAGCATTTT

D gene: TRBD1
clone size: few
J gene: TRBJ2-2
V gene: TRBV19
CDR3 protein: CASRRTGGSKNTGELFF
CDR3 DNA: TGTGCCAGTAGGAGGACAGGGGGTTCTAAGAACACCGGGGAGCTGTTTTTT

D gene: -
clone size: many
J gene: TRBJ2-3
V gene: TRBV7-2
CDR3 protein: CASSPRGRSTDTQYF
CDR3 DNA: TGTGCCAGCAGCCCGCGGGGACGGAGCACAGATACGCAGTATTTT

D gene: -
clone size: -
J gene: TRBJ1-1
V gene: TRBV12-3/TRBV12-4
CDR3 protein: CASSFRVGEAFF
CDR3 DNA: TGTGCCAGCAGTTTCAGAGTAGGGGAAGCTTTCTTT

D gene: TRBD1
clone size: -
J gene: TRBJ2-4
V gene: TRBV28
CDR3 protein: CASSPPTGGGGNIQYF
CDR3 DNA: TGTGCCAGCAGTCCACCGACAGGGGGCGGCGGGAACATTCAGTACTTC

D gene: -
clone size: few
J gene: TRBJ2-2
V gene: TRBV7-8
CDR3 protein: CASSPTGSSFRGELFF
CDR3 DNA: TGTGCCAGCAGCCCCACCGGGTCTTCCTTTCGCGGGGAGCTGTTTTTT

D gene: -
clone size: -
J gene: TRBJ1-3
V gene: TRBV11-3
CDR3 protein: CASSLAMASGNTIYF
CDR3 DNA: TGTGCCAGCAGCTTAGCTATGGCCTCTGGAAACACCATATATTTT

D gene: TRBD2
clone size: few
J gene: TRBJ2-1
V gene: TRBV7-6
CDR3 protein: CASSQGTSGFSYNEQFF
CDR3 DNA: TGTGCCAGCAGCCAGGGGACTAGCGGGTTCTCCTACAATGAGCAGTTCTTC

D gene: -
clone size: once
J gene: TRBJ1-3
V gene: TRBV6-8
CDR3 protein: CAGSLSRSAGNTIYF
CDR3 DNA: TGTGCCGGCAGTTTATCCCGGTCGGCCGGAAACACCATATATTTT

D gene: -
clone size: many
J gene: TRBJ2-3
V gene: TRBV7-2
CDR3 protein: CASSARLVGDTQYF
CDR3 DNA: TGTGCCAGCAGCGCCCGACTAGTAGGAGATACGCAGTATTTT

D gene: TRBD1
clone size: -
J gene: TRBJ1-1
V gene: TRBV4-1
CDR3 protein: CASSEGQGDTEAFF
CDR3 DNA: TGCGCCAGCAGCGAAGGACAGGGGGACACTGAAGCTTTCTTT

D gene: -
clone size: -
J gene: TRBJ1-1
V gene: TRBV7-9
CDR3 protein: CASSLLLGQSTEAFF
CDR3 DNA: TGTGCCAGCAGCTTACTTTTGGGGCAGTCTACTGAAGCTTTCTTT